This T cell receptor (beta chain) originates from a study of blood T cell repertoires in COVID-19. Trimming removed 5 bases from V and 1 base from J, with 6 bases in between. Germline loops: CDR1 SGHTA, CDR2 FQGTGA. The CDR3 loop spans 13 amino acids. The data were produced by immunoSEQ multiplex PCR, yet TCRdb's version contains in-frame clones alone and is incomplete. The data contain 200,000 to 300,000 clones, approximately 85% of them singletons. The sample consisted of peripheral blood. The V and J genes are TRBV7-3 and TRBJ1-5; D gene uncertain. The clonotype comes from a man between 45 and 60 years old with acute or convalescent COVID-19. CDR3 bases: TGTGCCAGCAGCGCGGGGAGCAATCAGCCCCAGCATTTT. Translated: CASSAGSNQPQHF. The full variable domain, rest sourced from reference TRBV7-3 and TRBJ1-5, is GAGVSQTPSNKVTEKGKYVELRCDPISGHTALYWYRQSLGQGPEFLIYFQGTGAADDSGLPNDRFFAVRPEGSVSTLKIQRTERGDSAVYLCASSAGSNQPQHFGDGTRLSIL.